This T cell receptor (beta chain) appears in the sequencing data of a study of shared clonotypes between healthy human individuals. Looking at the study overall: CD4 naive cells filled three plates per donor, CD4 memory three, CD8 naive two and CD8 memory one.

After removal of 4 bases from V and 0 bases from J, the junction contained 6 bases not matched to a gene. CDR3 size: 15 residues. Germline V gene data show CDR1 as SGHVS and CDR2 as FQNEAQ. The assay was immunoSEQ multiplex PCR, and TCRdb's table has in-frame clones only and misses some. The sample holds under 650,000 clones, 90% to 96% seen once. The source material was naive CD4+ T cells sorted from blood. Indicated subset: CD45RA+ positively selected. The sequence came from a woman aged 25 to 39 in good health. The chain is built from TRBV7-8 and TRBJ2-7; 7 bases fit TRBD2. CDR3 DNA: TGTGCCAGCAGCTCTACCGGGACTACCTCCTACGAGCAGTACTTC. This sequence encodes CASSSTGTTSYEQYF.